The T cell receptor (beta chain) described here comes from a study of cytomegalovirus exposure and HLA in healthy donors. Every donor was a healthy person donating bone marrow. A word on this clone: As yet, its antigen is unknown.

Whole-study findings and limits: Donors belonging to an Asian-associated ancestry cluster reportedly showed fewer N-insertions in productive TCRs than the 666-donor mean, according to what a later analysis found. For TCR beta chains, V- and J-gene trimming was later linked to a missense DCLRE1C variant. The later analysis indicated that the majority of CMV-associated TCR beta chains appeared HLA-restricted.

The CDR3 totals 16 residues. Germline assignment: CDR1 LNHDA and CDR2 SQIVND (reference sequence). The V gene lost 5 bases and the J gene lost 0 bases, with 17 bases spanning the gap. PCR involved 60 Vbeta and 13 Jbeta primers. Sequenced by immunoSEQ multiplex PCR; TCRdb stores in-frame clones only, minus some. The listing records 55,000 to 75,000 clones. The chain links TRBV19 to TRBJ2-7; maybe TRBD1 (5 bases). The sample comprised PBMCs. The TCR comes from a male donor in good health and CMV-seronegative. The CDR3 DNA is TGTGCCAGTAGTCGATACCTACAGGACGCCTCCTACGAGCAGTACTTC. Encoded protein: CASSRYLQDASYEQYF.